This T cell receptor beta chain was identified in a study of T cell responses to AZD1222 COVID-19 vaccine. Across the study: Second doses that came at about 4 or about 12 weeks were put together.

Assay used: immunoSEQ multiplex PCR; TCRdb lists only in-frame clones, some missing. Of about 150,000 clones in the sample, approximately 89% were seen once. The germline V gene has CDR1 MNHEY and CDR2 SMNVEV (reference sequence). Trimming took off 2 bases at V and 3 bases at J, with 13 bases between the two ends. The CDR3 has 16 residues. Study results and limitations: Most donors were white British, females outnumbered males, and clonal diversity was possibly underestimated.

For this clone: Its antigen is not identified.

The material was peripheral blood, obtained on day 0 of AZD1222 vaccination. The chain links TRBV27 to TRBJ1-4; D perhaps matches TRBD1 (5 bases). The sequence derives from an adult in good health. The CDR3 DNA reads TGTGCCAGCAGTTTAGGGGCAGGGTTCGCTAATGAAAAACTGTTTTTT. Amino acids: CASSLGAGFANEKLFF.